Below, 4 T cell receptor beta chains from the same sample are listed, as sequenced in a study of cytomegalovirus exposure and HLA in healthy donors. Clones were read by immunoSEQ multiplex PCR, and TCRdb kept only the in-frame ones, dropping some. The profile covers 200,000 to 250,000 clones, with more than 75% appearing a single time and 2% to 2.5% taken by the ten largest. The sequencing sample was made of PBMCs. The receptors shown here come from a woman aged 18-30 years in good health and CMV-seropositive.

The rearrangement uses TRBV19 and TRBJ2-7; 9 bases line up with TRBD1. V dropped 9 bases and J dropped 6; count of bases not matched to a gene: 9. There are 13 residues in the CDR3. Germline V gives CDR1 LNHDA, CDR2 SQIVND (reference sequence). The CDR3 sequence is CASGGTGSGEQYF. The CDR3 DNA is TGTGCCAGCGGAGGGACAGGGTCTGGCGAGCAGTACTTC.

The chain is built from TRBV12-5 and TRBJ2-1; 10 positions agree with TRBD1. J gave up 9 bases and V 5 bases, and 7 bases lay outside the gene matches. The CDR3 consists of 14 residues. Looked up from germline, CDR1 is LGHNT and CDR2 is FRNRAP. In DNA, the CDR3 is TGTGCTAGTGGTCAGGGACAGGGGATCAGTGAGCAGTTCTTC. It is translated as CASGQGQGISEQFF. The full variable domain, its missing parts supplied by reference TRBV12-5 and TRBJ2-1, is DARVTQTPRHKVTEMGQEVTMRCQPILGHNTVFWYRQTMMQGLELLAYFRNRAPLDDSGMPKDRFSAEMPDATLATLKIQPSEPRDSAVYFCASGQGQGISEQFFGPGTRLTVL.

The gene calls are TRBV6-5 and TRBJ1-4, with D possibly matching TRBD1 (6 bases). The CDR3 has 15 residues. Germline lookup yields CDR1 MNHEY and CDR2 SVGAGI. V was pared by 0 bases and J by 8 bases, with 13 bases between. The CDR3 here is CASSYSPTGGEKLFF. For the CDR3, the DNA is TGTGCCAGCAGTTACTCGCCGACAGGCGGAGAAAAACTGTTTTTT.

The CDR3, as DNA: TGCAGCGTTGAAGATCTGGCAGGGGGCTCCTACGAGCAGTACTTC. The encoded protein is CSVEDLAGGSYEQYF. This chain uses TRBV29-1 with TRBJ2-7; TRBD1 matches 7 bases. V was pared by 0 bases and J by 0 bases, with 5 bases of the junction left unmatched. The CDR3 covers 15 residues. In germline, CDR1 is SQVTM, CDR2 ANQGSEA.